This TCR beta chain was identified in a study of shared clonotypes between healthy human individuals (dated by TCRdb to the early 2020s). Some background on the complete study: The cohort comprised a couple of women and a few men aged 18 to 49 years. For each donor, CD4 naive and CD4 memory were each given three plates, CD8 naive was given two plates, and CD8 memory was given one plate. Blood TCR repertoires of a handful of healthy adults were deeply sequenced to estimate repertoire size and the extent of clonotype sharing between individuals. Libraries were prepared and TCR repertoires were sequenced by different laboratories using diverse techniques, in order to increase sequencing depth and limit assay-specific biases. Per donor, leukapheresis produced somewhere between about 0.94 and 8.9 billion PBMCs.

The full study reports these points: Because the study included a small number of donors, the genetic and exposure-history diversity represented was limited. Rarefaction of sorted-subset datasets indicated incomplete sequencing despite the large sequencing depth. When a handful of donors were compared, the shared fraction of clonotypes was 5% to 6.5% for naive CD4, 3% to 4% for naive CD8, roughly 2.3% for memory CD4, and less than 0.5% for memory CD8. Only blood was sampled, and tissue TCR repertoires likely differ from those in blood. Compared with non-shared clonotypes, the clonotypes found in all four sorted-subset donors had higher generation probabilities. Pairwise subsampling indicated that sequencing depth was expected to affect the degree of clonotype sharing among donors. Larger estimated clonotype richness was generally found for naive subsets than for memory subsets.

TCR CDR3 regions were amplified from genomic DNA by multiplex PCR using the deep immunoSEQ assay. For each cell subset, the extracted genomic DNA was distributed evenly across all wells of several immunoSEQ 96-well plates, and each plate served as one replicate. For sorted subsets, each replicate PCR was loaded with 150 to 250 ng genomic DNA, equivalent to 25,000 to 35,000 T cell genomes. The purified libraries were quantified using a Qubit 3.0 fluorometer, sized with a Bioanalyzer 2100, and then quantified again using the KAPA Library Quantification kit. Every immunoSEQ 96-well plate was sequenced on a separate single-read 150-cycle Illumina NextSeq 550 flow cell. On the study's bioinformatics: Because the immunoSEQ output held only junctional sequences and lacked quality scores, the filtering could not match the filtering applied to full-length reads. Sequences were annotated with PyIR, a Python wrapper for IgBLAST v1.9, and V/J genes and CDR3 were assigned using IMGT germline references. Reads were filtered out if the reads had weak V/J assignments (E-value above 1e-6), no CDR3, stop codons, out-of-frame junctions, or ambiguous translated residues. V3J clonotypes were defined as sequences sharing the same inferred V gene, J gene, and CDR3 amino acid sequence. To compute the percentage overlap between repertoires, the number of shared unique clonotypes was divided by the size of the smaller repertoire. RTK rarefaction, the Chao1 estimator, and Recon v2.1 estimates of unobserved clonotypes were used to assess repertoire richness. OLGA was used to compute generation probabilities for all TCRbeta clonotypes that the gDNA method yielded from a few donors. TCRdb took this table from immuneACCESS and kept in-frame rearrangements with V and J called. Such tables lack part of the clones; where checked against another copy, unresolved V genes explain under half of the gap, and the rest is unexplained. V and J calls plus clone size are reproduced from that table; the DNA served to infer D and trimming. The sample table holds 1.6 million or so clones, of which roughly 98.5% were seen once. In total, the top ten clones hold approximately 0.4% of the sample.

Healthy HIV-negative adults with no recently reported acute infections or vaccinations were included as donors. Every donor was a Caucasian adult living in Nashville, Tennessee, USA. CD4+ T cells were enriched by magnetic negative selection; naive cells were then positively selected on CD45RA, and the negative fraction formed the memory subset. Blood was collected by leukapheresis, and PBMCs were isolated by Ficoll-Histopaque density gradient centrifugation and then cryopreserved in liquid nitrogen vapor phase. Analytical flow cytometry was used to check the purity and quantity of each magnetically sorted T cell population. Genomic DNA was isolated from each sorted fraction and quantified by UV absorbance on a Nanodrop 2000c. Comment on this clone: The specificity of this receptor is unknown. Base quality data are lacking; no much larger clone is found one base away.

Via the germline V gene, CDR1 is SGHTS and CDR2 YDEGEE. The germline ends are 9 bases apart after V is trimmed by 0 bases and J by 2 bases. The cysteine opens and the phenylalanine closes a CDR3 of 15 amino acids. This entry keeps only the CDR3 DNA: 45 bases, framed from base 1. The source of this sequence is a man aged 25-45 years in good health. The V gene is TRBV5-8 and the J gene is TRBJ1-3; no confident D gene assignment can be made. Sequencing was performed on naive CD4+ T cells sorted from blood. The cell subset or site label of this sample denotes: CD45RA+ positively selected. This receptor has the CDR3 CASSLAKWAGNTIYF. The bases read TGTGCCAGCAGCTTGGCGAAGTGGGCTGGAAACACCATATATTTT.